These 24 T cell receptor beta chains came from one sample sequenced in a study of technical replicates of blood from four donors. Measured with immunoSEQ multiplex PCR; TCRdb has only the in-frame clones, and not every one. The table lists some 76,000 clones, roughly 94% of them singletons, with 0.3% to 0.45% in the top ten. The sequenced material came from T cells isolated from PBMCs. All receptors derive from a human donor in good health.

The chain carries TRBV5-8 and TRBJ1-2; no definite D call. CDR1 and CDR2 (germline): SGHTS, YDEGEE. With 2 bases removed from V and 5 bases from J, the gap between germline ends came to 10 bases. The CDR3 totals 13 residues. As DNA, the CDR3 is TGTGCCAGCAGCTTTTACCAGGTTTATGGCTACACCTTC. Its protein product is CASSFYQVYGYTF.

The CDR3, as DNA: TGTGCCTGGAGTGTACGGTCTAGCGGAGTTTACGAGCAGTACTTC. Translating gives CAWSVRSSGVYEQYF. This chain joins TRBV30 and TRBJ2-7; TRBD2 aligns across 7 bases. This CDR3 region has 15 residues. CDR1 is GTSNPN and CDR2 is SVGIG in the germline V gene (reference sequence). V shed 0 bases, J shed 4 bases, and the junction held 9 bases outside the gene matches. Full variable domain (missing parts from reference TRBV30 and TRBJ2-7): SQTIHQWPATLVQPVGSPLSLECTVEGTSNPNLYWYRQAAGRGLQLLFYSVGIGQISSEVPQNLSASRPQDRQFILSSKKLLLSDSGFYLCAWSVRSSGVYEQYFGPGTRLTVT.

V and J are TRBV27 and TRBJ2-7, with 8 bases fitting TRBD1. V lost 7 bases, J lost 4 bases, and 9 bases stayed unmatched. The CDR3 is 14 amino acids. Germline V lookup: CDR1 MNHEY, CDR2 SMNVEV (reference sequence). CDR3 sequence (DNA): TGTGCCAGCAACCGAGCAGGGGGCCAGTACGAGCAGTACTTC. Amino acids: CASNRAGGQYEQYF.

This chain uses TRBV27 with TRBJ2-5; D perhaps matches TRBD1 (5 bases). This CDR3 comprises 14 residues. V shed 0 bases and J shed 5 bases, with 10 bases lying between them. Per germline, CDR1 MNHEY and CDR2 SMNVEV (reference sequence). CDR3 protein: CASSLSDSQETQYF. The DNA for the CDR3 is TGTGCCAGCAGTTTATCTGACAGTCAGGAGACCCAGTACTTC.

The chain recombines TRBV4-1 with TRBJ2-7; 10 bases are shared with TRBD2. The CDR3 consists of 14 residues. In germline, CDR1 is MGHRA, CDR2 YSYEKL. V lost 5 bases to trimming and J lost 6 bases; unmatched junction nucleotides: 7. CDR3 sequence: CASSDPGLALEQYF. Here the CDR3 DNA reads TGCGCCAGCAGCGATCCGGGACTAGCGCTCGAGCAGTACTTC.

The rearrangement uses TRBV6-6 and TRBJ1-2; D remains unclear. Trimming removed 2 bases at V and 2 bases at J, with 15 bases between. The germline gives CDR1 MNHNY, CDR2 SVGAGI (reference sequence). The CDR3 is 16 residues long. Written as DNA, the CDR3 is TGTGCCAGCAGTTACGCGGGCCAGAGAGAAAACTATGGCTACACCTTC. Translated: CASSYAGQRENYGYTF.

The rearrangement joins TRBV10-2 to TRBJ2-2; D is uncertain. The CDR3 has 13 amino acids. Looked up from germline, CDR1 is WSHSY and CDR2 is SAAADI. V was clipped by 5 bases and J by 1 base, with 5 bases between them. The CDR3 region has the DNA TGCGCCAGCAGTATAGTGAACACCGGGGAGCTGTTTTTT. This codes for CASSIVNTGELFF.

The CDR3 DNA reads TGTGCCAGCAGCTTTCCGACTAGCGGCTCCTACGAGCAGTACTTC. Residues: CASSFPTSGSYEQYF. This sequence joins TRBV5-4 and TRBJ2-7, with 9 bases that match TRBD2. CDR1 is SGHNT, CDR2 YYREEE, per germline (reference sequence). The CDR3 length is 15 residues. The J segment lost 0 bases and the V segment lost 2 bases, leaving 3 bases of the junction unmatched.

The chain combines TRBV5-1 with TRBJ2-7, with D tentatively TRBD1 (5 bases). The germline CDR1 and CDR2 sequences are SGHRS and YFSETQ. CDR3 size: 13 residues. V was trimmed by 2 bases and J by 3 bases, leaving 9 bases between them. CDR3 region: CASSLPTDYEQYF. For the CDR3, the DNA is TGCGCCAGCAGCTTACCGACAGACTACGAGCAGTACTTC.

The rearrangement uses TRBV6-5 and TRBJ1-3; D remains unclear. In germline, CDR1 is MNHEY, CDR2 SVGAGI. The CDR3 is 11 amino acids. V gave up 7 bases and J gave up 2 bases, with 3 bases separating them. In nucleotides, the CDR3 is TGTGCCAGCACAGCTGGAAACACCATATATTTT. Its translation is CASTAGNTIYF.

This clone was observed a single time. This chain joins TRBV9 and TRBJ2-2, with unresolved D. This CDR3 has 14 amino acids. The germline V gene encodes CDR1 SGDLS and CDR2 YYNGEE. The V end was cut by 0 bases, the J end by 8 bases, with 11 bases between. CDR3 coding DNA: TGTGCCAGCAGCGTAGATGGGCGTCCGGGGGAGCTGTTTTTT. Its translation is CASSVDGRPGELFF. Combining the CDR3 with reference TRBV9 and TRBJ2-2 gives the whole variable domain DSGVTQTPKHLITATGQRVTLRCSPRSGDLSVYWYQQSLDQGLQFLIQYYNGEERAKGNILERFSAQQFPDLHSELNLSSLELGDSALYFCASSVDGRPGELFFGEGSRLTVL.

The V gene is TRBV4-1, the J gene TRBJ2-7; 7 bases are shared with TRBD2. V was pared by 0 bases and J by 9 bases, with 8 bases of the junction left unmatched. CDR1 and CDR2 (germline): MGHRA, YSYEKL. The CDR3 extends over 14 amino acids. The CDR3 loop is CASSQEREIIRQYF. CDR3 nucleotides: TGCGCCAGCAGCCAAGAGCGGGAGATAATCCGGCAGTACTTC.

This CDR3 reads CASSPLTGNYGYTF. The CDR3 DNA reads as TGTGCCAGCAGCCCACTGACAGGGAACTATGGCTACACCTTC. V usage is TRBV4-2 and J usage is TRBJ1-2; 7 nucleotides align to TRBD1. This CDR3 is built from 14 residues. Germline V gives CDR1 LGHNA, CDR2 YNFKEQ. The V segment lost 4 bases and the J segment 2 bases; nucleotides outside the gene matches: 4.

This chain connects TRBV5-1 to TRBJ1-4, with a weak D call TRBD1 (6 bases). V was cut by 3 bases and J by 7 bases, with 22 bases left in between. This CDR3 region has 17 residues. From germline, CDR1 is SGHRS and CDR2 YFSETQ. This CDR3 reads CASSSFLQGESGEKLFF. As DNA, the CDR3 is TGCGCCAGCAGCTCGTTCTTACAGGGAGAGAGTGGTGAAAAACTGTTTTTT.

The chain links TRBV5-1 to TRBJ1-1, with D possibly TRBD1 on 5 matching bases. CDR3 length: 15 amino acids. The V gene lost 2 bases and the J gene lost 2 bases, with 13 bases spanning the gap. The V gene's germline CDR1 is SGHRS and CDR2 YFSETQ. CDR3 coding DNA: TGCGCCAGCAGCTTTTCCGACAGCGCAAACACTGAAGCTTTCTTT. It specifies CASSFSDSANTEAFF.

The chain couples TRBV29-1 to TRBJ1-4; D gene ambiguous. Looked up from germline, CDR1 is SQVTM and CDR2 is ANQGSEA. This CDR3 contains 13 residues. Deletions cut 3 bases from V and 5 bases from J, with 10 bases between. The chain's CDR3 is CSVESSGNEKLFF. CDR3 bases: TGCAGCGTTGAGTCGTCAGGCAATGAAAAACTGTTTTTT.

The chain is built from TRBV19 and TRBJ2-3, with D unclear. The CDR3 covers 13 residues. CDR1 is LNHDA and CDR2 is SQIVND in the germline V gene (reference sequence). The V and J ends lost 5 bases and 0 bases respectively, with 6 bases between them. CDR3 sequence reads: CASSSGSTDTQYF. As DNA, the CDR3 is TGTGCCAGTAGTTCAGGAAGCACAGATACGCAGTATTTT.

The chain joins TRBV4-1 to TRBJ2-5, with D possibly being TRBD1 (6 bases). Germline assignment: CDR1 MGHRA and CDR2 YSYEKL. Trimming took 5 bases from V and 4 from J, leaving 14 bases between them. The CDR3 is 14 amino acids. The chain's CDR3 is CASSTPRRGETQYF. For the CDR3, the DNA is TGCGCCAGCAGCACTCCCCGCAGGGGAGAGACCCAGTACTTC.

The count of this clone is one. The rearrangement joins TRBV18 to TRBJ1-1, with 9 bases aligning to TRBD1. The ends lost 4 bases at V and 3 bases at J; junction bases unmatched: 3. Germline V gene lookup returns CDR1 KGHSH and CDR2 LQKENI. The length of the CDR3 is 14 residues. The DNA of the CDR3 is TGTGCCAGCTCACTACAGGGGGCTTACACTGAAGCTTTCTTT. It specifies CASSLQGAYTEAFF.

This chain connects TRBV6-5 to TRBJ1-5, with 9 bases lining up with TRBD1. Germline CDR1 and CDR2: MNHEY and SVGAGI. V lost 6 bases and J lost 7; bases outside the gene matches: 7. The CDR3 covers 14 residues. The CDR3 bases are TGTGCCAGCAGGATAGACAGGGGGGAACAGCCCCAGCATTTT. Encoded protein: CASRIDRGEQPQHF.

The gene calls are TRBV13 and TRBJ2-1, with unresolved D. The germline V gene has CDR1 PRHDT and CDR2 FYEKMQ (reference sequence). CDR3 length: 14 residues. The V end was cut by 5 bases, the J end by 7 bases, with 15 bases between. The CDR3 nucleotides are TGTGCCAGCAGCCCCCAATCGGTACAGAATGAGCAGTTCTTC. This encodes CASSPQSVQNEQFF. Complete variable domain (other parts from reference TRBV13 and TRBJ2-1): AAGVIQSPRHLIKEKRETATLKCYPIPRHDTVYWYQQGPGQDPQFLISFYEKMQSDKGSIPDRFSAQQFSDYHSELNMSSLELGDSALYFCASSPQSVQNEQFFGPGTRLTVL.

V and J are TRBV9 and TRBJ2-1; possibly TRBD1 for D (6 bases). The CDR3 is 15 amino acids. V lost 4 bases and J 0 bases, leaving 11 bases between the germline ends. Germline V gene data show CDR1 as SGDLS and CDR2 as YYNGEE. The CDR3 sequence is CASSTGQSSYNEQFF. The CDR3 DNA reads TGTGCCAGCAGCACTGGACAGAGCTCCTACAATGAGCAGTTCTTC.

This clone was recorded once. This chain links TRBV7-6 with TRBJ2-1, with 8 nucleotides matching TRBD2. Germline lookup yields CDR1 SGHVS and CDR2 FNYEAQ. The CDR3 runs 17 residues. The ends lost 1 base at V and 2 bases at J; junction bases unmatched: 7. The CDR3 reads CASSLGMSGGAYNEQFF. The CDR3 DNA reads TGTGCCAGCAGCTTAGGCATGAGCGGGGGAGCCTACAATGAGCAGTTCTTC.

The rearrangement links TRBV5-4 to TRBJ2-7; TRBD2 matches at 7 bases. The J segment lost 3 bases and the V segment lost 3 bases, leaving 9 bases of the junction unmatched. The CDR3 spans 15 residues. CDR1 and CDR2 (germline): SGHNT, YYREEE (reference sequence). CDR3 residues: CASSWVGKRDYEQYF. The CDR3 DNA reads TGTGCCAGCAGCTGGGTTGGGAAGCGGGACTACGAGCAGTACTTC.